Included here is one T cell receptor (beta chain) sequence, with context. Its matching antigen is unknown. The sample originates from a study of radiotherapy plus CTLA-4 blockade in lung cancer. Turning to the study itself: Of all patients, under 20% responded objectively and roughly 31% showed disease control.

TCRdb's table, derived via immunoSEQ multiplex PCR, lists solely in-frame clones and lacks some. The table has 95,000 to 150,000 clones, approximately 90% seen once. Trimming pared 6 bases from V and 9 bases from J, leaving 16 bases between. The CDR3 runs to 13 residues. CDR1 is SGHAT, CDR2 FQNNGV, per germline. Those patients who had chemo-refractory metastatic non-small-cell lung cancer were given focal radiation along with CTLA-4 blockade through ipilimumab. Findings and limits, study-wide: Early blood T cell clone dynamics reportedly forecast response best, with interferon-beta. Blood saw expansion of tumor-derived TCR clones after radiotherapy plus ipilimumab.

This chain links TRBV11-2 with TRBJ2-3, with a possible D match to TRBD2 (5 bases). The sequencing here drew on peripheral blood, taken from a patient treated with radiotherapy plus ipilimumab. This clonotype was obtained from a human donor with non-small cell lung cancer that progressed on radiotherapy plus ipilimumab. DNA for the CDR3: TGTGCCAGCAGAGGCGGACTCCAAAAGACGCAGTATTTT. This encodes CASRGGLQKTQYF.